One and the same sample provided the 20 T cell receptor beta chains below, sequenced in a study of blood T cell repertoires in COVID-19. TCRdb's table, derived via immunoSEQ multiplex PCR, lists solely in-frame clones and lacks some. The sample has about 190,000 clones, 80% to 90% seen once. Sequencing was done on a sample of peripheral blood. The receptors derive from a woman aged 18-29 years who had recovered from COVID-19.

V usage is TRBV9 and J usage is TRBJ1-2; no reliable D call. The CDR3 is 14 amino acids. With 4 bases removed from V and 6 bases from J, the gap between germline ends came to 16 bases. Germline loops: CDR1 SGDLS, CDR2 YYNGEE. The CDR3 bases are TGTGCCAGCAGCCCTGAACCCCGGAGCAATGGCTACACCTTC. Translation: CASSPEPRSNGYTF.

The chain links TRBV24-1 to TRBJ2-1; the match to TRBD2 covers 12 bases. J gave up 8 bases and V 3 bases, and 7 bases lay outside the gene matches. Germline V gives CDR1 KGHDR, CDR2 SFDVKD. The CDR3 is 16 amino acids. The CDR3 here is CATSDPTSGRLYEQFF. The CDR3 DNA reads as TGTGCCACCAGTGATCCCACTAGCGGGAGGCTCTATGAGCAGTTCTTC.

V and J are TRBV7-2 and TRBJ1-4, with D possibly being TRBD1 (5 bases). This CDR3 is 15 amino acids long. Trimming removed 2 bases at V and 8 bases at J, with 15 bases between. Germline V lookup: CDR1 SGHTA, CDR2 FQGNSA. This CDR3 reads CASSLWGGGGEKLFF. CDR3 sequence (DNA): TGTGCCAGCAGCTTATGGGGCGGTGGGGGGGAAAAACTGTTTTTT.

The chain joins TRBV27 to TRBJ1-2; 9 bases line up with TRBD1. Unmatched junction bases numbered 12, after V lost 5 bases and J lost 8 bases. The CDR3 totals 15 residues. Germline-derived CDR1 and CDR2 are MNHEY and SMNVEV (reference sequence). CDR3 coding DNA: TGTGCCAGCAGTCAGCAACAGGGGGCAGTGGGGGGCTACACCTTC. Protein sequence: CASSQQQGAVGGYTF.

The chain links TRBV2 to TRBJ2-1; 10 bases match TRBD1. Germline V gives CDR1 SNHLY, CDR2 FYNNEI. V was clipped by 8 bases and J by 9 bases; unmatched bases: 13. The CDR3 contains 15 residues. The CDR3 DNA reads as TGTGCCAGCCTGGCCGGGACAGGGGTTTATGGTGAGCAGTTCTTC. The encoded protein is CASLAGTGVYGEQFF.

This chain connects TRBV18 to TRBJ1-1; 8 bases match TRBD1. V lost 6 bases and J lost 0; bases outside the gene matches: 3. CDR1 is KGHSH and CDR2 is LQKENI in the germline V gene. The CDR3 is 14 residues long. The CDR3 is CASSRQGMNTEAFF. For the CDR3, the DNA is TGTGCCAGCTCCCGACAGGGGATGAACACTGAAGCTTTCTTT.

The chain carries TRBV3-1 (or the pseudogene TRBV3-2) and TRBJ2-1, with D tentatively TRBD1 (5 bases). V lost 1 base, J lost 6 bases, and 10 bases lay in between. CDR3 length: 14 residues. Germline assignment: CDR1 LGHDT and CDR2 YNNKEL (reference sequence). The CDR3 spells CASSQVSRVNEQFF. The CDR3 DNA is TGTGCCAGCAGCCAAGTAAGCAGGGTCAATGAGCAGTTCTTC.

This chain links TRBV10-3 with TRBJ2-2, with unresolved D. Per the germline V gene, CDR1 is ENHRY and CDR2 is SYGVKD. V was clipped by 3 bases and J by 7 bases, with 3 bases between them. The CDR3 consists of 11 residues. CDR3 DNA sequence: TGTGCCATCAGTGATTACGGGGAGCTGTTTTTT. Encoded protein: CAISDYGELFF.

J is TRBJ2-5 and V is TRBV15, with D tentatively TRBD2 (6 bases). Germline V gene data show CDR1 as LNHNV and CDR2 as YYDKDF (reference sequence). The V end lost 1 base, the J end lost 0 bases, and 15 bases lay between the germline ends. This CDR3 spans 17 amino acids. The DNA for the CDR3 is TGTGCCACCAGCAGAGTGGGAGCGGGTCGATACCAAGAGACCCAGTACTTC. Translated: CATSRVGAGRYQETQYF.

V is TRBV7-9 and J is TRBJ1-2; 9 bases align to TRBD1. With 4 bases clipped from V and 4 bases from J, the junction kept 10 bases outside the gene matches. Germline CDR1 reads SEHNR; CDR2 reads FQNEAQ (reference sequence). CDR3 length: 16 amino acids. The CDR3 coding sequence is TGTGCCAGCAGCTCAACCAGGGGACAGGGCGGCTATGGCTACACCTTC. This gives the protein CASSSTRGQGGYGYTF.

J is TRBJ1-5 and V is TRBV19; 8 positions match TRBD1. This CDR3 is 16 amino acids long. Trimming took 4 bases from V and 5 from J; bases not matched to a gene: 10. In germline, CDR1 is LNHDA, CDR2 SQIVND (reference sequence). The CDR3 region has the DNA TGTGCCAGTAGTAAGGGGACCGACAGGGGTCATCAGCCCCAGCATTTT. Its translation is CASSKGTDRGHQPQHF.

This clone was seen a single time. The chain employs TRBV27 and TRBJ2-1; TRBD2 matches 9 bases. Germline V gene data show CDR1 as MNHEY and CDR2 as SMNVEV (reference sequence). V shed 8 bases and J 7 bases; nucleotides not matched to a gene: 9. The CDR3 covers 14 residues. The CDR3 DNA follows: TGTGCCAGCCATAGCGGGAGAAGTTCAAATGAGCAGTTCTTC. Residues: CASHSGRSSNEQFF.

The gene calls are TRBV2 and TRBJ1-1; possibly TRBD1 for D (6 bases). Germline V CDR1 and CDR2: SNHLY, FYNNEI. The CDR3 has 15 amino acids. Trimming pared 2 bases from V and 0 bases from J, leaving 10 bases between. As DNA, the CDR3 is TGTGCCAGCAGTGAACTTACAGGGCTGAACACTGAAGCTTTCTTT. Protein sequence: CASSELTGLNTEAFF.

The rearrangement links TRBV4-3 to TRBJ2-3; 8 nucleotides agree with TRBD2. V dropped 0 bases and J dropped 5; count of bases not matched to a gene: 4. The CDR3 totals 15 residues. Germline V gene data show CDR1 as LGHNA and CDR2 as YSLEER. CDR3 nucleotides: TGCGCCAGCAGCCAAGACCGGGGGGGCCTAGATACGCAGTATTTT. Its protein product is CASSQDRGGLDTQYF.

The V gene is TRBV4-3, the J gene TRBJ2-7; D remains ambiguous. The CDR3 is 14 residues long. The germline V gene has CDR1 LGHNA and CDR2 YSLEER. Trimming took off 1 base at V and 2 bases at J, with 9 bases between the two ends. The CDR3 loop reads CASSQGRQAYEQYF. Written as DNA, the CDR3 is TGCGCCAGCAGCCAAGGCCGACAAGCCTACGAGCAGTACTTC.

The V gene is TRBV19, the J gene TRBJ1-4; weak D call: TRBD1 (5 bases). V was trimmed by 5 bases and J by 11 bases, leaving 21 bases between them. The CDR3 length is 15 residues. CDR1 and CDR2 (germline): LNHDA, SQIVND (reference sequence). The CDR3 DNA reads TGTGCCAGTAGTCTAAGACAGCGAAGGAGCGAGAAACTGTTTTTT. It is translated as CASSLRQRRSEKLFF.

This clone was seen only once. V gene TRBV14 combines with J gene TRBJ2-2; D uncertain. Germline values: CDR1 SGHDN, CDR2 FVKESK. Trimming took off 2 bases at V and 1 base at J, with 11 bases between the two ends. CDR3 length: 16 amino acids. CDR3 nucleotides: TGTGCCAGCAGCCAACGAACTCGAATGAACACCGGGGAGCTGTTTTTT. Residues: CASSQRTRMNTGELFF. The full variable domain, its missing parts supplied by reference TRBV14 and TRBJ2-2, is EAGVTQFPSHSVIEKGQTVTLRCDPISGHDNLYWYRRVMGKEIKFLLHFVKESKQDESGMPNNRFLAERTGGTYSTLKVQPAELEDSGVYFCASSQRTRMNTGELFFGEGSRLTVL.

The V call is TRBV7-8, the J call TRBJ2-1; D may be TRBD2 (6 bases). CDR3 length: 16 residues. Germline V CDR1 and CDR2: SGHVS, FQNEAQ. V gave up 7 bases and J gave up 2 bases, with 18 bases separating them. Written as DNA, the CDR3 is TGTGCCAGCATTCCTTATGGGGGAGGCGCCTACAATGAGCAGTTCTTC. This codes for CASIPYGGGAYNEQFF.

Only one count was recorded for this clone. The rearrangement links TRBV7-9 to TRBJ1-5; 7 positions agree with TRBD1. CDR1 and CDR2 (germline): SEHNR, FQNEAQ (reference sequence). V lost 3 bases, J lost 7 bases, and 9 bases stayed unmatched. The CDR3 loop spans 15 amino acids. CDR3 sequence (DNA): TGTGCCAGCAGCTTTGGACAGGTCCCGCTACAGCCCCAGCATTTT. Translated, it gives CASSFGQVPLQPQHF.

This clone was found once. The chain links TRBV20-1 to TRBJ1-2; a possible D gene is TRBD1 (5 bases). CDR3 length: 14 residues. Trimming shortened V by 3 bases and J by 0 bases, and 11 bases separated the two germline ends. CDR1 DFQATT and CDR2 SNEGSKA come from the germline V gene (reference sequence). CDR3 region: CSASRGTANYGYTF. For the CDR3, the DNA is TGCAGTGCTAGTCGGGGGACTGCTAACTATGGCTACACCTTC.